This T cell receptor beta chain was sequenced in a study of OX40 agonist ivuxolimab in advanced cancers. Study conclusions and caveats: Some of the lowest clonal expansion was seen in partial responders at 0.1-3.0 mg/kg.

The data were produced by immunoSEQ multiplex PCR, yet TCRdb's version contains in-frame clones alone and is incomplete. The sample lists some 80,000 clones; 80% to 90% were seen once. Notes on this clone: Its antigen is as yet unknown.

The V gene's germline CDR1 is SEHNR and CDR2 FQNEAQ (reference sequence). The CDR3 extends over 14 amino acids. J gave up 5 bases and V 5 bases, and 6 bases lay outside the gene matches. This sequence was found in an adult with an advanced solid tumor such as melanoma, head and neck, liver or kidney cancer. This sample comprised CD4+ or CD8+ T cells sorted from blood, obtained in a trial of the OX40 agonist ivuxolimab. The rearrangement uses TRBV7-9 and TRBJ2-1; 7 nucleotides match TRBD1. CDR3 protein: CASSRDRGDNEQFF. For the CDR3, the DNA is TGTGCCAGCAGCCGGGACAGAGGGGACAATGAGCAGTTCTTC.